The present T cell receptor (beta chain) was sequenced within a study of control samples from healthy donors and cancer patients. This CDR3 spans 19 amino acids. Trimming cost V 4 bases and J 2 bases, with 27 bases left between them. Per germline, CDR1 LNHDA and CDR2 SQIVND (reference sequence). Some clones are missing from TCRdb's copy, which holds only in-frame ones; the method was immunoSEQ multiplex PCR. The sample holds 150,000 or so clones, 90% to 95% seen once. The chain has TRBV19 and TRBJ2-7; D is tentatively TRBD1 or TRBD2 (5 bases each). This TCR came from a man aged 35 to 55 in good health. Sequencing was carried out using blood. This CDR3 reads CASSSKYSGPKYAAYEQYF. The CDR3 DNA reads TGTGCCAGTAGTAGCAAATATTCGGGACCCAAATACGCCGCCTACGAGCAGTACTTC.